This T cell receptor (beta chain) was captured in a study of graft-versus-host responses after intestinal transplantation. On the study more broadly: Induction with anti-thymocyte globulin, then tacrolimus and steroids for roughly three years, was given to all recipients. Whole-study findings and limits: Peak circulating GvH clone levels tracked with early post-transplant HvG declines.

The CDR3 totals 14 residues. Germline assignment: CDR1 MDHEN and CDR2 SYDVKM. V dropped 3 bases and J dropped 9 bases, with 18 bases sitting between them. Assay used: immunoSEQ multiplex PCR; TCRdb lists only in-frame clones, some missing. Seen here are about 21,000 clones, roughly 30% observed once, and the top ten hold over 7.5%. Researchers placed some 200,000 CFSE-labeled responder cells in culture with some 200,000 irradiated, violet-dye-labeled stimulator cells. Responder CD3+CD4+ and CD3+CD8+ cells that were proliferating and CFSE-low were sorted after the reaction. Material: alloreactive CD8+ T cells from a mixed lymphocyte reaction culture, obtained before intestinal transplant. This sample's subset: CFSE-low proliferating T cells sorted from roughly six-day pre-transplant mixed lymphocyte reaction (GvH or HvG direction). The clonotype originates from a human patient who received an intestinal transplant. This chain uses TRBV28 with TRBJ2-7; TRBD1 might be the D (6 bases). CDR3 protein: CASSFTQSGTPQYF. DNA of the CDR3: TGTGCCAGCAGTTTCACCCAGTCCGGGACACCGCAGTACTTC.